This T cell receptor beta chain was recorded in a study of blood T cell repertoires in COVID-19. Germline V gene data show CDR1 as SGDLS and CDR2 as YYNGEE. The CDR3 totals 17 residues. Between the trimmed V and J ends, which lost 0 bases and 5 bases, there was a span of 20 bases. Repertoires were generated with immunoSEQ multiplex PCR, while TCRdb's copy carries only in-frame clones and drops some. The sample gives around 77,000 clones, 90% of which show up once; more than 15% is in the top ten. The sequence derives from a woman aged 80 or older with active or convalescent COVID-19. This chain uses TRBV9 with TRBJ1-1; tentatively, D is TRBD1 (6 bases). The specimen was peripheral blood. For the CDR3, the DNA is TGTGCCAGCAGCGTAGGGGCAGGGGCGTTACCCAAGACTGAAGCTTTCTTT. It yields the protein CASSVGAGALPKTEAFF.